One and the same sample provided the 22 T cell receptor beta chains below, sequenced in a study of T cells in tuberculosis. Sequenced by immunoSEQ multiplex PCR; TCRdb stores in-frame clones only, minus some. The repertoire consists of 40,000 to 50,000 clones, with nearly 97% occurring once and the leading ten covering around 3.3%. Source material: PBMCs. The receptors shown here come from a donor between 5 and 29 years old with latent tuberculosis or without tuberculosis infection.

The V gene is TRBV7-8, the J gene TRBJ2-1; 15 nucleotides agree with TRBD2. J gave up 0 bases and V 3 bases, and 3 bases lay outside the gene matches. The length of the CDR3 is 18 residues. Germline assignment: CDR1 SGHVS and CDR2 FQNEAQ. The CDR3 here is CASSLGLAGGSSYNEQFF. In DNA form, the CDR3 reads TGTGCCAGCAGCTTGGGACTAGCGGGGGGAAGCTCCTACAATGAGCAGTTCTTC.

The chain has TRBV18 and TRBJ1-1; D not certain. CDR1 is KGHSH and CDR2 is LQKENI in the germline V gene. This CDR3 has 13 amino acids. Trimming took 3 bases from V and 1 from J, leaving 6 bases between them. For the CDR3, the DNA is TGTGCCAGCTCACCTACAAGGAACACTGAAGCTTTCTTT. Translated: CASSPTRNTEAFF. The whole variable domain, filled in from reference TRBV18 and TRBJ1-1, reads NAGVMQNPRHLVRRRGQEARLRCSPMKGHSHVYWYRQLPEEGLKFMVYLQKENIIDESGMPKERFSAEFPKEGPSILRIQQVVRGDSAAYFCASSPTRNTEAFFGQGTRLTVV.

CDR3 residues: CASSWFGTGDTGELFF. DNA of the CDR3: TGTGCCAGCAGTTGGTTCGGGACAGGGGATACCGGGGAGCTGTTTTTT. The chain employs TRBV6-6 and TRBJ2-2; 10 nucleotides match TRBD1. Per the germline V gene, CDR1 is MNHNY and CDR2 is SVGAGI (reference sequence). V gave up 4 bases and J gave up 5 bases; unmatched junction bases: 7. The CDR3 consists of 16 residues.

This chain joins TRBV27 and TRBJ2-1, with 10 bases matching TRBD2. The junction had 16 bases not matched to a gene; V was cut back by 6 bases and J by 8 bases. This CDR3 comprises 17 residues. Per germline, CDR1 MNHEY and CDR2 SMNVEV (reference sequence). The CDR3 loop is CASSSGLAAKLGDEQFF. The CDR3 DNA is TGTGCCAGCAGCAGCGGACTAGCGGCGAAGTTGGGCGATGAGCAGTTCTTC.

This sequence joins TRBV6-8 and TRBJ2-3; possible D gene TRBD1, 6 bases. The V gene's germline CDR1 is MNHGY and CDR2 SAAAGT. The CDR3 sequence is 18 residues long. V was cut by 2 bases and J by 3 bases, with 21 bases left in between. The CDR3 DNA reads TGTGCCAGCAGTTACGGGACACCTCCGAGACAGACTACAGATACGCAGTATTTT. Protein: CASSYGTPPRQTTDTQYF.

The J gene is TRBJ1-2, the V gene TRBV11-2; tentatively, D is TRBD1 (6 bases). Trimming pared 1 base from V and 7 bases from J, leaving 13 bases between. Germline V gene lookup returns CDR1 SGHAT and CDR2 FQNNGV. There are 14 residues in the CDR3. The CDR3 region has the DNA TGTGCCAGCAGCTTAGTTGAGGGGGTGGGTGGCTACACCTTC. Amino acid sequence: CASSLVEGVGGYTF.

The V call is TRBV28, the J call TRBJ1-1; D possibly corresponds to TRBD1 (5 bases). This CDR3 has 15 amino acids. Germline V gene sequence: CDR1 MDHEN, CDR2 SYDVKM. Deletions cut 4 bases from V and 0 bases from J, with 12 bases between. CDR3 region: CASSWEGVLNTEAFF. The CDR3 DNA reads TGTGCCAGCAGTTGGGAAGGGGTATTGAACACTGAAGCTTTCTTT.

This chain uses TRBV23-1 with TRBJ1-2; D remains unclear. TRBV23-1 is identified as an open reading frame with a role that is uncertain. V was shortened by 3 bases and J by 7 bases, with 12 bases between the two germline ends. CDR3 size: 13 residues. DNA of the CDR3: TGCGCCAGCAGTCACCCCGACTGGATTGGCTACACCTTC. This codes for CASSHPDWIGYTF.

The genes are TRBV5-4 and TRBJ1-6; 9 positions match TRBD1. Germline CDR1 and CDR2: SGHNT and YYREEE (reference sequence). With 4 bases clipped from V and 3 bases from J, the junction kept 8 bases outside the gene matches. CDR3 size: 17 residues. In DNA, the CDR3 is TGTGCCAGCAGCCGGGAGGTGGACAGGGGCTATAATTCACCCCTCCACTTT. As protein: CASSREVDRGYNSPLHF. Using reference TRBV5-4 and TRBJ1-6 for the parts outside the CDR3, the full variable domain is ETGVTQSPTHLIKTRGQQVTLRCSSQSGHNTVSWYQQALGQGPQFIFQYYREEENGRGNFPPRFSGLQFPNYSSELNVNALELDDSALYLCASSREVDRGYNSPLHFGNGTRLTVT.

V gene TRBV18 combines with J gene TRBJ1-1; D call uncertain. V was pared by 1 base and J by 0 bases, with 15 bases between. Germline V gene lookup returns CDR1 KGHSH and CDR2 LQKENI. The CDR3 spans 17 residues. CDR3 nucleotide sequence: TGTGCCAGCTCACCACGCTCGGGGTCCCGGCTGAACACTGAAGCTTTCTTT. This gives the protein CASSPRSGSRLNTEAFF.

The gene calls are TRBV28 and TRBJ1-5; TRBD1 matches at 7 bases. Per germline, CDR1 MDHEN and CDR2 SYDVKM. This CDR3 spans 19 amino acids. The J segment lost 5 bases and the V segment lost 5 bases, leaving 21 bases of the junction unmatched. The CDR3 reads CASSLLHLLKQGKDQPQHF. For the CDR3, the DNA is TGTGCCAGCAGTCTTCTCCACCTGCTGAAACAGGGGAAGGATCAGCCCCAGCATTTT.

V gene TRBV7-9 combines with J gene TRBJ2-1; the match to TRBD1 covers 9 bases. CDR3 size: 17 residues. Germline CDR1 reads SEHNR; CDR2 reads FQNEAQ (reference sequence). The V and J ends lost 3 bases and 4 bases, in that order; junction bases with no gene match: 10. The CDR3 coding sequence is TGTGCCAGCAGCTTTAGAGGCCTCGGGACAGGGTACAATGAGCAGTTCTTC. Translating gives CASSFRGLGTGYNEQFF.

The CDR3 bases are TGCGCCAGCAGCTTGGACGGGCAGGGGGCCAGTTCATATGGCTACACCTTC. Translating it yields CASSLDGQGASSYGYTF. J is TRBJ1-2 and V is TRBV5-1; 8 bases agree with TRBD1. The CDR3 is 17 residues long. Trimming removed 0 bases from V and 5 bases from J; junction bases left unmatched: 12. Germline V CDR1 and CDR2: SGHRS, YFSETQ.

The V and J genes are TRBV18 and TRBJ2-5, with 10 bases lining up with TRBD2. Germline values: CDR1 KGHSH, CDR2 LQKENI. The J segment lost 5 bases and the V segment lost 6 bases, leaving 12 bases of the junction unmatched. The CDR3 is 16 residues long. CDR3 region: CASSAIVAGGIETQYF. The CDR3 coding sequence is TGTGCCAGCTCTGCGATCGTAGCGGGGGGCATCGAGACCCAGTACTTC.

The J gene is TRBJ1-4, the V gene TRBV6-6, with 8 bases lining up with TRBD1. CDR3 length: 14 amino acids. V lost 6 bases to trimming and J lost 7 bases; unmatched junction nucleotides: 7. Germline V gene sequence: CDR1 MNHNY, CDR2 SVGAGI (reference sequence). The CDR3 DNA reads as TGTGCCAGCAGGAACGCAGGGGGCGGTGAAAAACTGTTTTTT. Residues: CASRNAGGGEKLFF.

In nucleotides, the CDR3 is TGTGCCAGCAGCCCGGGGGTCTATTCACCCCTCCACTTT. Amino acid sequence: CASSPGVYSPLHF. The chain joins TRBV27 to TRBJ1-6, with D possibly TRBD1 on 5 matching bases. This CDR3 has 13 residues. Germline V lookup: CDR1 MNHEY, CDR2 SMNVEV (reference sequence). V lost 6 bases to trimming and J lost 8 bases, with 11 bases between them.

J is TRBJ1-2 and V is TRBV28, with D possibly matching TRBD1 (6 bases). Germline V gives CDR1 MDHEN, CDR2 SYDVKM. V was shortened by 6 bases and J by 4 bases, with 12 bases between the two germline ends. The CDR3 runs to 13 residues. CDR3 region: CASSLGQSYGYTF. CDR3 nucleotide sequence: TGTGCCAGCAGCCTTGGACAGTCCTATGGCTACACCTTC.

The chain joins TRBV19 to TRBJ1-1, with a possible D match to TRBD1 (6 bases). V lost 2 bases and J 4 bases, leaving 17 bases between the germline ends. Germline assignment: CDR1 LNHDA and CDR2 SQIVND (reference sequence). The CDR3 is 16 residues long. The CDR3 protein is CASSIKPQGSGTEAFF. CDR3 DNA: TGTGCCAGTAGTATAAAGCCTCAGGGGTCGGGCACTGAAGCTTTCTTT.

The CDR3 region is CASSLLGATDTQYF. Written as DNA, the CDR3 is TGTGCCAGCAGTTTATTGGGGGCAACAGATACGCAGTATTTT. The V call is TRBV27, the J call TRBJ2-3; D perhaps matches TRBD1 (6 bases). Per germline, CDR1 MNHEY and CDR2 SMNVEV (reference sequence). This CDR3 comprises 14 residues. Deletions cut 1 base from V and 3 bases from J, with 8 bases between.

This clone was recorded only once. The rearrangement links TRBV2 to TRBJ1-6, with 7 positions matching TRBD1. Losses at the gene ends were 4 bases for V and 10 bases for J; bases not matched to a gene: 4. The CDR3 extends over 13 amino acids. Germline lookup yields CDR1 SNHLY and CDR2 FYNNEI. CDR3 region: CASSGQGESPLHF. The CDR3 nucleotides read TGTGCCAGCAGTGGACAGGGAGAATCACCCCTCCACTTT.

The V and J genes are TRBV2 and TRBJ2-5; a possible D gene is TRBD1 (5 bases). The CDR3 covers 14 residues. Per the germline V gene, CDR1 is SNHLY and CDR2 is FYNNEI. V gave up 6 bases and J gave up 0 bases, with 11 bases separating them. CDR3 residues: CASRRGTYQETQYF. The CDR3 nucleotides read TGTGCCAGCAGAAGGGGCACATACCAAGAGACCCAGTACTTC.

The chain carries TRBV10-3 and TRBJ1-5; a possible D gene is TRBD1 (5 bases). There are 21 residues in the CDR3. Germline V gene data show CDR1 as ENHRY and CDR2 as SYGVKD. Trimming took off 2 bases at V and 2 bases at J, with 28 bases between the two ends. CDR3 residues: CAISERSARDFQIFGNQPQHF. The DNA of the CDR3 is TGTGCCATCAGTGAGAGGTCGGCCAGGGACTTCCAAATTTTTGGCAATCAGCCCCAGCATTTT.